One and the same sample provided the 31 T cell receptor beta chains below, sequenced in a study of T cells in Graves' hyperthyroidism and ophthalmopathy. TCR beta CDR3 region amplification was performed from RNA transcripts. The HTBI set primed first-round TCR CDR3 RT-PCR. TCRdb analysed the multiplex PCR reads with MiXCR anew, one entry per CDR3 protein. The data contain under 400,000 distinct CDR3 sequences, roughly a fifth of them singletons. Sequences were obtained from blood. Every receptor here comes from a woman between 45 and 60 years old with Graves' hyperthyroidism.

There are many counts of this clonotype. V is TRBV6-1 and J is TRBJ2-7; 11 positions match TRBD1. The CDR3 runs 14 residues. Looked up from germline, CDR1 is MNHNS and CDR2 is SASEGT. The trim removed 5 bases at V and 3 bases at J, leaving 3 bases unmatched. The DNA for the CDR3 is TGTGCCAGCAGTTATGGGACAGGGGGCTACGAGCAGTACTTC. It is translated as CASSYGTGGYEQYF.

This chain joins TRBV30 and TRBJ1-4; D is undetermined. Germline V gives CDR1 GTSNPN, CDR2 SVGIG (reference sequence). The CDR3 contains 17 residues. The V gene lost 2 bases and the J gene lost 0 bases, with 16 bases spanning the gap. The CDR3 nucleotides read TGTGCCTGGAGTACTTTCACAGTAGTTGCAACTAATGAAAAACTGTTTTTT. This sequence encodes CAWSTFTVVATNEKLFF.

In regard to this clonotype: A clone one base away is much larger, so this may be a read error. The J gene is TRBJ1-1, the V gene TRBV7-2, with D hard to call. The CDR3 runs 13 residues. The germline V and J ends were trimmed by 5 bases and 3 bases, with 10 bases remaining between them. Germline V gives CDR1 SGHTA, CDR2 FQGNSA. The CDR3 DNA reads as TGTGCCAGCAGCCCCCAAAGAGACACTGAAGCTTTCTTT. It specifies CASSPQRDTEAFF.

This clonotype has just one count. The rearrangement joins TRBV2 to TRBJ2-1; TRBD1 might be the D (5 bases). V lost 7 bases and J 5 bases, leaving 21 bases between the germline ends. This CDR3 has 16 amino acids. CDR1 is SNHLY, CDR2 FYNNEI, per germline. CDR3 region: CASTRQGTGNNNEQFF. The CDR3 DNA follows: TGTGCCAGCACCCGTCAGGGAACAGGAAATAACAATGAGCAGTTCTTC.

CDR3 loop: CASSYSSKNSEQYF. In DNA, the CDR3 is TGTGCCAGCAGTTACTCGTCAAAAAATTCGGAGCAGTACTTC. The chain uses TRBV6-5 and TRBJ2-7; no clear D gene. The CDR3 is made up of 14 amino acids. The germline gives CDR1 MNHEY, CDR2 SVGAGI. Trimming shortened V by 0 bases and J by 7 bases, and 13 bases separated the two germline ends.

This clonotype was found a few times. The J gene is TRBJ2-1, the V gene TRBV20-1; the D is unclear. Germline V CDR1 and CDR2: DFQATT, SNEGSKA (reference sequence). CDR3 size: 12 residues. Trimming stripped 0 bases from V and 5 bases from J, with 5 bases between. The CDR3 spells CSARDINNEQFF. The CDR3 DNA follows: TGCAGTGCTAGAGATATCAACAATGAGCAGTTCTTC.

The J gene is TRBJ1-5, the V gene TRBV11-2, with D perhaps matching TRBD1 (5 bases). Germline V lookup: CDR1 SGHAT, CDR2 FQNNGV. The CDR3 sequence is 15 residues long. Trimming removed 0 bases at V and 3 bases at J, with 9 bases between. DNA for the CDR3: TGTGCCAGCAGCTTAGAAAGGGGTAACAATCAGCCCCAGCATTTT. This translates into CASSLERGNNQPQHF.

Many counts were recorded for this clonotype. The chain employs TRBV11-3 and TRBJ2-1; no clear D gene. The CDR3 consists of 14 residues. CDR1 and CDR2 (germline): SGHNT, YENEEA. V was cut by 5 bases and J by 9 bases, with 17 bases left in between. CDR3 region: CASSDLNSRSEQFF. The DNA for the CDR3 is TGTGCCAGCAGCGATCTTAACTCCCGGAGTGAGCAGTTCTTC.

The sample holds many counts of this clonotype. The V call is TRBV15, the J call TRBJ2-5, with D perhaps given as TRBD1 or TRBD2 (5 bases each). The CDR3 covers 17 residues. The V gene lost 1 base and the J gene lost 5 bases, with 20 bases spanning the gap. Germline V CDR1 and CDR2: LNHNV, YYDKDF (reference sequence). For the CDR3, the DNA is TGTGCCACCAGCAGAGCAAGAGGGGTTAGAGGTTGGGAGACCCAGTACTTC. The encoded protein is CATSRARGVRGWETQYF.

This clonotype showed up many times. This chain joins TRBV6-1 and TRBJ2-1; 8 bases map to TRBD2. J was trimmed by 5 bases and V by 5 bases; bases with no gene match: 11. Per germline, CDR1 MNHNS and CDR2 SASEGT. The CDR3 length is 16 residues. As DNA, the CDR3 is TGTGCCAGCAGTTATGGAAGTTTAGCGGGAAACAATGAGCAGTTCTTC. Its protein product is CASSYGSLAGNNEQFF.

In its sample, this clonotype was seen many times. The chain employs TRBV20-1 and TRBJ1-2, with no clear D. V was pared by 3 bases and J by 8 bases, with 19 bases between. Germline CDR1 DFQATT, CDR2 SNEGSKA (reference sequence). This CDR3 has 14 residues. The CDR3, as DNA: TGCAGTGCTAGGGGGAATCGGTTTCGGGAGGGCTACACCTTC. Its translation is CSARGNRFREGYTF.

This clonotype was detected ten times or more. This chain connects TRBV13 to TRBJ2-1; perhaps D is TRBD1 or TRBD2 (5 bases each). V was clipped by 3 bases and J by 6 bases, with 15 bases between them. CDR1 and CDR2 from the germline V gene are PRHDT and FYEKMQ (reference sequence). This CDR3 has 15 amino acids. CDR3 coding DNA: TGTGCCAGCAGCTTCAAGGGGACGGTGGTCAATGAGCAGTTCTTC. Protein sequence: CASSFKGTVVNEQFF.

The CDR3 coding sequence is TGCAGCGTTGGCCGCGACAGGGGGAATGAAAAACTGTTTTTT. It is translated as CSVGRDRGNEKLFF. The V and J genes are TRBV29-1 and TRBJ1-4; 9 positions match TRBD1. CDR1 is SQVTM and CDR2 is ANQGSEA in the germline V gene. V lost 4 bases to trimming and J lost 5 bases; unmatched junction nucleotides: 5. This CDR3 has 14 amino acids.

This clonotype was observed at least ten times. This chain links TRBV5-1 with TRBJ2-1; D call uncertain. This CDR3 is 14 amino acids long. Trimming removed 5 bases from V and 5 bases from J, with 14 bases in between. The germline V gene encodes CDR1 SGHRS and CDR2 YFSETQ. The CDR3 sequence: CASSLGYVNNEQFF. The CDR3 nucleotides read TGCGCCAGCAGTTTAGGTTACGTGAACAATGAGCAGTTCTTC. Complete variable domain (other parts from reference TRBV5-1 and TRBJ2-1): KAGVTQTPRYLIKTRGQQVTLSCSPISGHRSVSWYQQTPGQGLQFLFEYFSETQRNKGNFPGRFSGRQFSNSRSEMNVSTLELGDSALYLCASSLGYVNNEQFFGPGTRLTVL.

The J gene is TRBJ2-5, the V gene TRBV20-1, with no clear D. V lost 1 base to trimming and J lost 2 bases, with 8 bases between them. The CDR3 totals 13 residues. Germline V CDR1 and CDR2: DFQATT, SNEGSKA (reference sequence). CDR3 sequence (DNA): TGCAGTGCTAGAGGGACCCAGCAAGAGACCCAGTACTTC. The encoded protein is CSARGTQQETQYF.

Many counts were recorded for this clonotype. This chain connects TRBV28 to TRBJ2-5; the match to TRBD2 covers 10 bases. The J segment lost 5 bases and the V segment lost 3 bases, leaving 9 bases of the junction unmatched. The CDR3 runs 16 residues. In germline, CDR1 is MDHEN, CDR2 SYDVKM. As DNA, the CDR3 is TGTGCCAGCAGTTTTTGGGAGCGGGGGGGCCGGGAGACCCAGTACTTC. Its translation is CASSFWERGGRETQYF.

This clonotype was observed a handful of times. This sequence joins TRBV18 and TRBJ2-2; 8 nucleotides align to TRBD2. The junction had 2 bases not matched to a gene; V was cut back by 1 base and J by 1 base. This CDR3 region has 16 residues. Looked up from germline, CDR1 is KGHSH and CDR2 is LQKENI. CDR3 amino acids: CASSPRLAGNTGELFF. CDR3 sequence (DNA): TGTGCCAGCTCACCACGGCTAGCGGGGAACACCGGGGAGCTGTTTTTT.

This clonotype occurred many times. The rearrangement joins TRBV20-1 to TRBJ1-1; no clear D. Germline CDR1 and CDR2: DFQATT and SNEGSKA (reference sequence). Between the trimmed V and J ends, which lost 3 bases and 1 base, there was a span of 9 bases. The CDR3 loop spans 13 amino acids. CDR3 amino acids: CSARRVGNTEAFF. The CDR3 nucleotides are TGCAGTGCTAGGAGGGTGGGGAACACTGAAGCTTTCTTT.

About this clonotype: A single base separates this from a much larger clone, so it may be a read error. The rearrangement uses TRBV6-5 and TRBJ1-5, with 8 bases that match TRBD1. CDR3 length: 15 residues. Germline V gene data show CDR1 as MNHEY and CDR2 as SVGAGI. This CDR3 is CASSRTGNSDQPQRF. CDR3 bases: TGTGCCAGCAGTCGGACAGGGAATTCTGATCAGCCCCAGCGTTTT.

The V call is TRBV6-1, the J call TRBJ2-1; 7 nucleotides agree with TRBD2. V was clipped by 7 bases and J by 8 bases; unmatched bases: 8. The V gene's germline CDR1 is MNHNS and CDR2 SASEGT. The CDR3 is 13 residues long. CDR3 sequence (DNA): TGTGCCAGCACCTCAGGAGGGAGGGATGAGCAGTTCTTC. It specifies CASTSGGRDEQFF.

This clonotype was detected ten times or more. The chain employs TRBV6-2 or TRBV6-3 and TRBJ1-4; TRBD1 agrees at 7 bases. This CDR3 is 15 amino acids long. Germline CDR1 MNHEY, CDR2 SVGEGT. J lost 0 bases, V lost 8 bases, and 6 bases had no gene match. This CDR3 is CASAGQSATNEKLFF. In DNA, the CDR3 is TGTGCCAGCGCGGGACAGTCTGCAACTAATGAAAAACTGTTTTTT.

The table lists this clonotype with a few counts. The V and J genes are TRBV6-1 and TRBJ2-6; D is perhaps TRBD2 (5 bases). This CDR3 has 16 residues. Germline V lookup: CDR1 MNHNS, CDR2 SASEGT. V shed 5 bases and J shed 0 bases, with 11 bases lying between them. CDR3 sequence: CASSLLGVSGANVLTF. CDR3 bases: TGTGCCAGCAGTTTGCTCGGGGTCTCTGGGGCCAACGTCCTGACTTTC.

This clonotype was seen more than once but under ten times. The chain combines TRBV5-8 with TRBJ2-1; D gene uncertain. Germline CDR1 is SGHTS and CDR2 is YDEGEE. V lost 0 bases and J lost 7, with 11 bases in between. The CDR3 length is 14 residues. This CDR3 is CASSLAQVTNEQFF. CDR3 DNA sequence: TGTGCCAGCAGCTTGGCCCAAGTCACGAATGAGCAGTTCTTC.

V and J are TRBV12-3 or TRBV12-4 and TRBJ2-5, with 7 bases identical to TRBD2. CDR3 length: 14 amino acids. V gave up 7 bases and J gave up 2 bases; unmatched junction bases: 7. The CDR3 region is CASTLGGFQETQYF. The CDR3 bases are TGTGCCAGCACCCTGGGGGGGTTTCAAGAGACCCAGTACTTC.

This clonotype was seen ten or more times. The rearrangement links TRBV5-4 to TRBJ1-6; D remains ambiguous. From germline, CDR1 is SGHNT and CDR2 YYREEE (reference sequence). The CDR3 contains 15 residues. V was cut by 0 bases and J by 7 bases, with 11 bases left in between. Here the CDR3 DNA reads TGTGCCAGCAGCTTGGGCAGCTGGCTGAATTCACCCCTCCACTTT. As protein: CASSLGSWLNSPLHF.

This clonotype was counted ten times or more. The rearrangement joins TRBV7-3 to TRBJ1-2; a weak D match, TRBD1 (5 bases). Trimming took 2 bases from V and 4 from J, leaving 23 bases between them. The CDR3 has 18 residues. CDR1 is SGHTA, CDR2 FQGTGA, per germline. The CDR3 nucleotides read TGTGCCAGCAGCTTACTTTCGACAGAGGGAGAGCCGGGCTATGGCTACACCTTC. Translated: CASSLLSTEGEPGYGYTF.

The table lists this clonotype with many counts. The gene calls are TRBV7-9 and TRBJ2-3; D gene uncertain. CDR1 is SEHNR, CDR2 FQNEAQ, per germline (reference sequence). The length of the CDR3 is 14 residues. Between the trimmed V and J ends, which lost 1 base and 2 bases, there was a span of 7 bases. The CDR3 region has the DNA TGTGCCAGCAGCTTAGGCGCCATCACAGATACGCAGTATTTT. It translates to CASSLGAITDTQYF.

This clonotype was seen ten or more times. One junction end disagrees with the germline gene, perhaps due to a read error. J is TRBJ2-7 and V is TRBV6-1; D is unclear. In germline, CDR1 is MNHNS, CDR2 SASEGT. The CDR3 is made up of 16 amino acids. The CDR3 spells CASRFEARTRYYGQYF. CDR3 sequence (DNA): TGTGCCAGCAGATTCGAAGCGCGCACACGCTACTACGGGCAGTACTTC.

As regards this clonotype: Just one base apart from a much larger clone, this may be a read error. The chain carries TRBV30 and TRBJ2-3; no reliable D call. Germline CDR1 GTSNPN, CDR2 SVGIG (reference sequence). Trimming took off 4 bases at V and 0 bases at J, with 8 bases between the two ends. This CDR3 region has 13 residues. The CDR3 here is CAWTHLSTDTQYF. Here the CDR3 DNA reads TGTGCCTGGACTCATCTTAGCACAGATACGCAGTATTTT.

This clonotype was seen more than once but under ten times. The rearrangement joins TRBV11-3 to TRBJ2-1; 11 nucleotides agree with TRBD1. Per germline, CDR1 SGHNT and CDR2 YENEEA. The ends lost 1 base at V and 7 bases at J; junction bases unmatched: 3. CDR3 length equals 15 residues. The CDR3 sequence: CASSLGTGGKNEQFF. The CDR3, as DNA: TGTGCCAGCAGCTTAGGGACAGGGGGCAAAAATGAGCAGTTCTTC.

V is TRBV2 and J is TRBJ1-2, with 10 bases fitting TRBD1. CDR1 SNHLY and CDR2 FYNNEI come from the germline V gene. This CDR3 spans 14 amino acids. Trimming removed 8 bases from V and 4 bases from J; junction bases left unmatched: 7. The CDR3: CASASGTGAYGYTF. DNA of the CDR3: TGTGCCAGCGCCTCGGGGACAGGGGCCTATGGCTACACCTTC.